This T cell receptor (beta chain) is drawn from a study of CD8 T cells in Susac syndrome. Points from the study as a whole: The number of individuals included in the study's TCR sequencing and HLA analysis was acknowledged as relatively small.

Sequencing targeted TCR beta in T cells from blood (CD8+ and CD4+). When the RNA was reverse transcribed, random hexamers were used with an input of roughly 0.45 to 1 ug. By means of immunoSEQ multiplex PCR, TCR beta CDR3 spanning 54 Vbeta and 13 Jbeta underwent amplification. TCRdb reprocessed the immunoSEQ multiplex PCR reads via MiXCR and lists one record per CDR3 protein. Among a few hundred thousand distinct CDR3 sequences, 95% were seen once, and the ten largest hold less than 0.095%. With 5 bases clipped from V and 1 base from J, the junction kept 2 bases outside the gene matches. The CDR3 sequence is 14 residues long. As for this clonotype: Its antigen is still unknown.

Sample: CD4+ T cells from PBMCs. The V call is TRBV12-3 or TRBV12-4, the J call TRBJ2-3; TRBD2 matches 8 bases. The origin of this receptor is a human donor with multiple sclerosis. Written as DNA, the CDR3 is TGTGCCAGCAGTGCGGGGGGACGCACAGATACGCAGTATTTT. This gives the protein CASSAGGRTDTQYF.